This T cell receptor beta chain was captured by sequencing in a study of blood T cell repertoires in COVID-19. Overall study: T cells, B-cell-depleted T cells, or PBMCs provided the cDNA or gDNA that served as material.

Per the original data handling: Cell counts per sample came from amplifying reference gene primers. TCRdb's copy holds only in-frame clones and misses some; the assay was immunoSEQ multiplex PCR. V, J and clone size are those of that table, while D and trimming were read from the DNA. The sample lists fewer than 300,000 clones; around 90% were seen once. This CDR3 spans 15 amino acids. V was clipped by 10 bases and J by 6 bases; unmatched bases: 18. Germline V gene lookup returns CDR1 SNHLY and CDR2 FYNNEI. V gene TRBV2 combines with J gene TRBJ2-7; TRBD2 matches 7 bases. The sequence was obtained from a man aged 60 to 69 who had recovered from COVID-19. The sequencing sample was made of peripheral blood. CDR3 nucleotide sequence: TGTGCCACCAAGACCGGACTAGAGGTTCTCGGCGAGCAGTACTTC. It codes for CATKTGLEVLGEQYF.